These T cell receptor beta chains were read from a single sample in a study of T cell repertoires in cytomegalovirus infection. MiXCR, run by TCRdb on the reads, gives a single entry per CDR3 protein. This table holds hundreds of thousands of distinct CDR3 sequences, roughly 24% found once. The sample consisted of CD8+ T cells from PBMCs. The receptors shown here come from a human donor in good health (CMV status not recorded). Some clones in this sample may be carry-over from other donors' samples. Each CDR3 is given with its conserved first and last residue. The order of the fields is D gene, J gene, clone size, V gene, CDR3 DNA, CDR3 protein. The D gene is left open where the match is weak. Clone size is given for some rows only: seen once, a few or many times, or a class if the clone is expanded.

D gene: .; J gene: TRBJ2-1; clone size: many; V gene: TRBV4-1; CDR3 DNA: TGCGCCAGCAGCCAGGGAGGAGGGATAGACAATGAGCAGTTCTTC; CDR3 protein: CASSQGGGIDNEQFF
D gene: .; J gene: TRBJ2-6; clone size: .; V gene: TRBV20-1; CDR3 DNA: TGCAGTGCTAGAGTAGAAGGCAGAATAGCCTCTGGGGCCAACGTCCTGACTTTC; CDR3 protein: CSARVEGRIASGANVLTF
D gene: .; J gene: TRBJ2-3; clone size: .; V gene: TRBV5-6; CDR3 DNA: TGTGCCAGCAGCTTCGCGGGACCAACGGACACAGATACGCAGTATTTT; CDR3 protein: CASSFAGPTDTDTQYF
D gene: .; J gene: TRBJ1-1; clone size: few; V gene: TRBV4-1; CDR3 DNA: TGCGCCAGCAGCCATTCACAGGGGAACACTGAAGCTTTCTTT; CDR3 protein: CASSHSQGNTEAFF
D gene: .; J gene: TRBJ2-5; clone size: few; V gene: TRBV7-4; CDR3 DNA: TGTGCCAGCAGCTCGCAACGGGGGGCAATTGAGACCCAGTACTTC; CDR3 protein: CASSSQRGAIETQYF
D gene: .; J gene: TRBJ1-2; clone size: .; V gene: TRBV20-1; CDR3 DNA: TGCAGTGCTAGCCTCACAAGGGTCTATGGCTACACCTTC; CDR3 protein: CSASLTRVYGYTF
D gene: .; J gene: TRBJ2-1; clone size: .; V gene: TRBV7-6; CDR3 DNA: TGTGCCAGCAGCTTTCAAATACCGGGACACCGACTCCAGAATGAGCAGTTCTTC; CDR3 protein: CASSFQIPGHRLQNEQFF
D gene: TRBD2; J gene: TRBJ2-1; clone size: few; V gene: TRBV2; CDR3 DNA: TGTGCCAGCAGTGGACTAGCGGGAATTAATGAGCAGTTCTTC; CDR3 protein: CASSGLAGINEQFF
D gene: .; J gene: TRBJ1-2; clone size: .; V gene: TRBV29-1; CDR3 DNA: TGCAGCGTTGAGTCAGGGTTTGGCTACACCTTC; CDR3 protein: CSVESGFGYTF
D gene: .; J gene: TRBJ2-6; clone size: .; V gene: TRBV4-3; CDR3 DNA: TGCGCCACCAGCCAAGATGGACCGAGCTCTGGGGCCAACGTCCTGACTTTC; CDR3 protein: CATSQDGPSSGANVLTF
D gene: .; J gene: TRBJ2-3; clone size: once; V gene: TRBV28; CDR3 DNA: TGTGCCAGCAGTTCCCATGTGCGGCCCACAGATACGCAGTATTTT; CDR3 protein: CASSSHVRPTDTQYF
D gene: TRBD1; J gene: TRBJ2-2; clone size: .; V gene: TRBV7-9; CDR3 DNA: TGTGCCAGCAGCTCAACGAGGACAGGGGGTTCAACCGGGGAGCTGTTTTTT; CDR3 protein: CASSSTRTGGSTGELFF
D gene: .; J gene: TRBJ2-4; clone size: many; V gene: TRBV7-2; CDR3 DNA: TGTGCCAGCAGCCCGATTGCGGGGAGCATTCAGTACTTC; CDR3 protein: CASSPIAGSIQYF
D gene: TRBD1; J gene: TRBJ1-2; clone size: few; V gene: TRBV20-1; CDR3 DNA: TGCAGTGCTAGAGTCGGGACAGGAAACTATGGCTACACCTTC; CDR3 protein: CSARVGTGNYGYTF
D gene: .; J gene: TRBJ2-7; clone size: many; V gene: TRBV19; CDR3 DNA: TGTGCCAGTAGTAACCCGGACAGAAGCCTTTCGGAGCAGTACTTC; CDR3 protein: CASSNPDRSLSEQYF